These 31 T cell receptor beta chains were all obtained from the same sample, sequenced in a study of siplizumab effects on memory and regulatory T cells (dated by TCRdb to about 2019). Libraries were made using the immunoSEQ multiplex PCR assay. The immuneACCESS repertoire file appears here via TCRdb, limited to in-frame rearrangements. These files lack a portion of the clones; in checked studies, under half of the deficit traces to unresolved V genes, and the cause of the others is not known. The sample table holds 110,000 or so clones, of which about 92% were seen once. Together, the top ten hold around 0.3% of the sample. Input material: CD4+ T cells sorted from blood. Receptors originate from a human donor in good health.

The chain joins TRBV7-3 to TRBJ2-7; D call uncertain. Germline CDR1 and CDR2: SGHTA and FQGTGA. V lost 2 bases and J lost 6, with 11 bases in between. The CDR3 is 13 amino acids. CDR3: CASSLFRDGEQYF. In DNA, the CDR3 is TGTGCCAGCAGCTTATTTAGGGATGGCGAGCAGTACTTC. The variable domain in full, with the rest retrieved from reference TRBV7-3 and TRBJ2-7, is GAGVSQTPSNKVTEKGKYVELRCDPISGHTALYWYRQSLGQGPEFLIYFQGTGAADDSGLPNDRFFAVRPEGSVSTLKIQRTERGDSAVYLCASSLFRDGEQYFGPGTRLTVT.

This sequence joins TRBV5-1 and TRBJ2-1; D tentatively reads TRBD1 or TRBD2 (5 bases each). Trimming took 0 bases from V and 2 from J, leaving 12 bases between them. The CDR3 is 16 residues long. Germline CDR1 is SGHRS and CDR2 is YFSETQ. The CDR3 nucleotides read TGCGCCAGCAGCTTGGGAGGGACGAGGGCCTACAATGAGCAGTTCTTC. Translation gives CASSLGGTRAYNEQFF.

CDR3 DNA sequence: TGTGCCAGCAGTACGACAGGGGGCTGGACCGGGGAGCTGTTTTTT. Amino acids: CASSTTGGWTGELFF. V gene TRBV6-1 combines with J gene TRBJ2-2; 10 bases line up with TRBD1. In germline, CDR1 is MNHNS, CDR2 SASEGT. The CDR3 is 15 residues long. The junction had 5 bases not matched to a gene; V was cut back by 5 bases and J by 5 bases.

The chain is built from TRBV19 and TRBJ2-4; 7 bases align to TRBD1. CDR1 is LNHDA and CDR2 is SQIVND in the germline V gene (reference sequence). CDR3 size: 15 residues. With 7 bases clipped from V and 7 bases from J, the junction kept 13 bases outside the gene matches. The CDR3 nucleotides are TGTGCCAGTACCCGGACTCACAGGGGTCTTAACATTCAGTACTTC. Protein: CASTRTHRGLNIQYF.

This chain uses TRBV6-6 with TRBJ1-1, with a possible D match to TRBD1 (6 bases). The CDR3 sequence is 15 residues long. The germline V gene encodes CDR1 MNHNY and CDR2 SVGAGI (reference sequence). Trimming removed 0 bases at V and 12 bases at J, with 20 bases between. The CDR3 nucleotides are TGTGCCAGCAGTTACTCGTCCAGGGGAAAGGGCACGTCTTTCTTT. Protein product: CASSYSSRGKGTSFF.

This rearrangement joins TRBV9 to TRBJ2-1, with 7 bases matching TRBD2. The V and J ends lost 0 bases and 5 bases, in that order; junction bases with no gene match: 5. Looked up from germline, CDR1 is SGDLS and CDR2 is YYNGEE. This CDR3 has 15 amino acids. CDR3 protein: CASSVVASGDNEQFF. CDR3 nucleotides: TGTGCCAGCAGCGTAGTGGCTAGCGGAGACAATGAGCAGTTCTTC.

The V gene is TRBV18, the J gene TRBJ1-5, with a possible D match to TRBD1 (5 bases). CDR3 size: 13 residues. Germline CDR1 and CDR2: KGHSH and LQKENI. V was shortened by 4 bases and J by 7 bases, with 11 bases between the two germline ends. The CDR3 nucleotides are TGTGCCAGCTCACAGGAGCGGGACCAGCCCCAGCATTTT. It codes for CASSQERDQPQHF.

This clone has just one count. The chain carries TRBV11-2 and TRBJ1-6; 7 nucleotides align to TRBD1. Losses at the gene ends were 0 bases for V and 6 bases for J; bases not matched to a gene: 5. CDR3 length: 16 residues. Germline lookup yields CDR1 SGHAT and CDR2 FQNNGV. The CDR3 region is CASSLDPGGLNSPLHF. DNA of the CDR3: TGTGCCAGCAGCTTAGATCCAGGGGGTCTTAATTCACCCCTCCACTTT. Combining the CDR3 with reference TRBV11-2 and TRBJ1-6 gives the whole variable domain EAGVAQSPRYKIIEKRQSVAFWCNPISGHATLYWYQQILGQGPKLLIQFQNNGVVDDSQLPKDRFSAERLKGVDSTLKIQPAKLEDSAVYLCASSLDPGGLNSPLHFGNGTRLTVT.

The gene calls are TRBV2 and TRBJ1-3; D is possibly TRBD1 (6 bases). This CDR3 is built from 15 residues. Germline-derived CDR1 and CDR2 are SNHLY and FYNNEI. The germline V and J ends were trimmed by 2 bases and 1 base, with 9 bases remaining between them. CDR3 sequence reads: CASSETQGSGNTIYF. For the CDR3, the DNA is TGTGCCAGCAGTGAAACCCAGGGGTCTGGAAACACCATATATTTT.

V and J are TRBV19 and TRBJ2-5; TRBD1 is a possible D gene (5 bases). The ends were cut back, 4 bases at V and 4 bases at J, with 10 bases in the middle. The V gene's germline CDR1 is LNHDA and CDR2 SQIVND (reference sequence). This CDR3 is 13 amino acids long. The CDR3 loop is CASSTTGAETQYF. CDR3 nucleotides: TGTGCCAGTAGTACGACTGGGGCAGAGACCCAGTACTTC.

The chain links TRBV11-2 to TRBJ2-2, with TRBD2 identical over 13 bases. Per the germline V gene, CDR1 is SGHAT and CDR2 is FQNNGV. J gave up 3 bases and V 4 bases, and 2 bases lay outside the gene matches. The CDR3 runs to 16 residues. In DNA form, the CDR3 reads TGTGCCAGCAGCTCCGGGACTAGCGGGGACACCGGGGAGCTGTTTTTT. Its translation is CASSSGTSGDTGELFF.

This clone was counted only a few times. V and J are TRBV19 and TRBJ1-2, with 9 bases fitting TRBD1. J gave up 8 bases and V 5 bases, and 3 bases lay outside the gene matches. The CDR3 consists of 12 residues. Germline CDR1 reads LNHDA; CDR2 reads SQIVND (reference sequence). CDR3 sequence: CASSPGQGGYTF. The DNA for the CDR3 is TGTGCCAGTAGTCCTGGACAGGGGGGCTACACCTTC.

This chain connects TRBV27 to TRBJ1-1; D not certain. This CDR3 is 11 amino acids long. Germline CDR1 MNHEY, CDR2 SMNVEV (reference sequence). The germline V and J ends were trimmed by 1 base and 4 bases, with 1 base remaining between them. In nucleotides, the CDR3 is TGTGCCAGCAGTTTATTCACTGAAGCTTTCTTT. This gives the protein CASSLFTEAFF.

The chain employs TRBV28 and TRBJ1-3; D remains unclear. V lost 4 bases and J lost 2, with 9 bases in between. This CDR3 contains 14 residues. Germline CDR1 is MDHEN and CDR2 is SYDVKM. CDR3 loop: CASSSVTPGNTIYF. Here the CDR3 DNA reads TGTGCCAGCAGTTCGGTCACTCCTGGAAACACCATATATTTT.

J is TRBJ2-6 and V is TRBV4-1; the D is unclear. V was shortened by 1 base and J by 2 bases, with 12 bases between the two germline ends. CDR3 length: 17 amino acids. Germline V gives CDR1 MGHRA, CDR2 YSYEKL. CDR3 amino acids: CASSQGIRRAGANVLTF. As DNA, the CDR3 is TGCGCCAGCAGCCAAGGGATAAGGCGAGCTGGGGCCAACGTCCTGACTTTC.

The gene calls are TRBV13 and TRBJ2-1; 8 bases agree with TRBD1. The germline V gene has CDR1 PRHDT and CDR2 FYEKMQ (reference sequence). This CDR3 spans 18 amino acids. After removal of 5 bases from V and 4 bases from J, the junction contained 16 bases not matched to a gene. CDR3 amino acids: CASSSRTGFARGYNEQFF. DNA of the CDR3: TGTGCCAGCAGCAGTAGGACAGGGTTTGCCCGGGGATACAATGAGCAGTTCTTC. The full variable domain, in which reference TRBV13 and TRBJ2-1 provide the parts outside the CDR3, is AAGVIQSPRHLIKEKRETATLKCYPIPRHDTVYWYQQGPGQDPQFLISFYEKMQSDKGSIPDRFSAQQFSDYHSELNMSSLELGDSALYFCASSSRTGFARGYNEQFFGPGTRLTVL.

The chain recombines TRBV14 with TRBJ2-1, with a possible D match to TRBD1 (5 bases). Deletions cut 1 base from V and 8 bases from J, with 18 bases between. CDR1 is SGHDN, CDR2 FVKESK, per germline. This CDR3 spans 16 amino acids. The CDR3 protein is CASSQGPWQGSDEQFF. CDR3 in DNA: TGTGCCAGCAGCCAAGGCCCCTGGCAGGGTTCGGATGAGCAGTTCTTC.

This rearrangement joins TRBV15 to TRBJ1-5; no firm D call. This CDR3 contains 15 residues. Looked up from germline, CDR1 is LNHNV and CDR2 is YYDKDF (reference sequence). Trimming stripped 0 bases from V and 3 bases from J, with 9 bases between. The CDR3 DNA reads as TGTGCCACCAGCAGAGATCTGGGGTTCAATCAGCCCCAGCATTTT. Translated, it gives CATSRDLGFNQPQHF.

J is TRBJ2-1 and V is TRBV6-6; TRBD2 agrees at 9 bases. V shed 4 bases, J shed 6 bases, and the junction held 10 bases outside the gene matches. Germline assignment: CDR1 MNHNY and CDR2 SVGAGI (reference sequence). The CDR3 is 16 amino acids. CDR3 DNA: TGTGCCAGCAGTTCAAATAGCGGGAGAGTCTTCAATGAGCAGTTCTTC. It is translated as CASSSNSGRVFNEQFF.

V and J are TRBV5-6 and TRBJ2-3; D remains unclear. V shed 0 bases and J shed 2 bases, with 1 base lying between them. CDR1 and CDR2 (germline): SGHDT, YYEEEE. This CDR3 is built from 12 residues. The CDR3 region is CASSLATDTQYF. The CDR3 region has the DNA TGTGCCAGCAGCTTGGCCACAGATACGCAGTATTTT.

The chain combines TRBV30 with TRBJ2-3, with D tentatively TRBD1 or TRBD2 (5 bases each). The CDR3 loop spans 15 amino acids. Germline V lookup: CDR1 GTSNPN, CDR2 SVGIG (reference sequence). V dropped 3 bases and J dropped 3 bases, with 16 bases sitting between them. CDR3 protein: CAWRSKGRPTDTQYF. The CDR3 bases are TGTGCCTGGAGGAGCAAGGGACGGCCAACAGATACGCAGTATTTT.

CDR3 DNA: TGTGCCAGCAGCCACACCGGGGGACTGGAGACCCAGTACTTC. Its translation: CASSHTGGLETQYF. The chain couples TRBV11-1 to TRBJ2-5, with D possibly being TRBD2 (6 bases). The V end was cut by 5 bases, the J end by 5 bases, with 15 bases between. Germline loops: CDR1 SGHAT, CDR2 FQDESV (reference sequence). The CDR3 runs to 14 residues.

The chain has TRBV7-9 and TRBJ1-4; D call uncertain. V was trimmed by 2 bases and J by 8 bases, leaving 15 bases between them. This CDR3 comprises 15 residues. The V gene's germline CDR1 is SEHNR and CDR2 FQNEAQ (reference sequence). The CDR3 region has the DNA TGTGCCAGCAGCTTAATGGCGCGGGGTGGCGAAAAACTGTTTTTT. Amino acids: CASSLMARGGEKLFF.

The rearrangement joins TRBV18 to TRBJ1-2, with 7 bases aligning to TRBD1. From germline, CDR1 is KGHSH and CDR2 LQKENI. The CDR3 consists of 15 residues. J was trimmed by 4 bases and V by 4 bases; bases with no gene match: 9. The CDR3 DNA is TGTGCCAGCTCACGCCAAGACAGGGCTTTCTATGGCTACACCTTC. Translating gives CASSRQDRAFYGYTF.

The chain has TRBV28 and TRBJ2-7, with TRBD2 matching over 7 bases. The CDR3 spans 13 residues. Trimming removed 6 bases from V and 2 bases from J; junction bases left unmatched: 4. Looked up from germline, CDR1 is MDHEN and CDR2 is SYDVKM. The CDR3 reads CASRPGGAYEQYF. DNA for the CDR3: TGTGCCAGCAGACCGGGGGGAGCCTACGAGCAGTACTTC.

This clone was picked up one time. The chain combines TRBV14 with TRBJ1-2, with D perhaps TRBD1 (5 bases). Trimming pared 1 base from V and 2 bases from J, leaving 11 bases between. Germline V CDR1 and CDR2: SGHDN, FVKESK. The CDR3 is 15 amino acids. CDR3 sequence: CASSQVAGSNYGYTF. DNA of the CDR3: TGTGCCAGCAGCCAAGTGGCAGGGTCGAACTATGGCTACACCTTC.

This clone was observed a single time. The V gene is TRBV2, the J gene TRBJ1-2, with D possibly being TRBD1 (5 bases). This CDR3 has 14 residues. V lost 10 bases, J lost 0 bases, and 15 bases lay in between. Germline lookup yields CDR1 SNHLY and CDR2 FYNNEI. The CDR3 nucleotides are TGTGCCACCGCCCGGGACGGGTCTAACTATGGCTACACCTTC. It encodes CATARDGSNYGYTF.

The chain carries TRBV5-1 and TRBJ1-2; D gene unclear. V was clipped by 0 bases and J by 7 bases, with 10 bases between them. CDR3 length: 13 amino acids. Germline V lookup: CDR1 SGHRS, CDR2 YFSETQ. CDR3 sequence (DNA): TGCGCCAGCAGCTTGGTGGGGAGCAGTGGCTACACCTTC. This translates into CASSLVGSSGYTF. The full variable domain, in which reference TRBV5-1 and TRBJ1-2 provide the parts outside the CDR3, is KAGVTQTPRYLIKTRGQQVTLSCSPISGHRSVSWYQQTPGQGLQFLFEYFSETQRNKGNFPGRFSGRQFSNSRSEMNVSTLELGDSALYLCASSLVGSSGYTFGSGTRLTVV.

The V call is TRBV30, the J call TRBJ2-2; TRBD1 might be the D (6 bases). Germline CDR1 reads GTSNPN; CDR2 reads SVGIG (reference sequence). Trimming left V 3 bases short and J 4 bases short, with 9 bases between. The CDR3 is 13 residues long. The CDR3 nucleotides are TGTGCCTGGAGGTGGGGGCTCACCGGGGAGCTGTTTTTT. Amino acids: CAWRWGLTGELFF.

In its sample, this clone was seen once. The chain combines TRBV30 with TRBJ2-1; D is possibly TRBD1 (5 bases). V lost 0 bases, J lost 0 bases, and 9 bases lay in between. This CDR3 spans 15 amino acids. Germline assignment: CDR1 GTSNPN and CDR2 SVGIG (reference sequence). CDR3 amino acids: CAWSVSGPSYNEQFF. In nucleotides, the CDR3 is TGTGCCTGGAGTGTATCAGGGCCCTCCTACAATGAGCAGTTCTTC.

J is TRBJ2-7 and V is TRBV4-2; tentatively, D is TRBD1 or TRBD2 (5 bases each). Germline assignment: CDR1 LGHNA and CDR2 YNFKEQ. Trimming stripped 0 bases from V and 0 bases from J, with 15 bases between. The CDR3 length is 17 residues. CDR3 loop: CASSQEGTGPSSYEQYF. CDR3 coding DNA: TGTGCCAGCAGCCAAGAGGGGACGGGCCCTAGCTCCTACGAGCAGTACTTC.